These 13 T cell receptor beta chains share one sample of origin, sequenced in a study of T-cell reconstitution after alpha-beta-depleted transplantation in children. A TCRbeta library incorporating unique molecular identifiers was prepared. Each CDR3 protein gets one entry after TCRdb re-called the PCR reads with MiXCR. The top ten clones hold less than 40% of a sample with almost 600,000 distinct CDR3 sequences, 27% of them seen once. Sequenced here: PBMCs, sampled before TCRalphabeta/CD19-depleted stem cell transplant. Every receptor here comes from a boy under two years old with Wiskott-Aldrich syndrome, due to receive a stem cell transplant.

This clonotype was seen more than once but under ten times. The chain has TRBV5-1 and TRBJ1-4, with a possible D match to TRBD1 (5 bases). CDR1 is SGHRS and CDR2 is YFSETQ in the germline V gene. Between the trimmed V and J ends, which lost 4 bases and 7 bases, there was a span of 14 bases. This CDR3 comprises 14 residues. The CDR3 spells CASSATVGREKLFF. In DNA, the CDR3 is TGCGCCAGCAGCGCGACAGTCGGCCGTGAAAAACTGTTTTTT.

V gene TRBV5-1 combines with J gene TRBJ2-5, with D hard to call. This CDR3 is built from 16 residues. Trimming removed 4 bases at V and 4 bases at J, with 20 bases between. The germline V gene encodes CDR1 SGHRS and CDR2 YFSETQ. The CDR3 sequence: CASSALLGTVGETQYF. CDR3 nucleotides: TGCGCCAGCAGCGCCCTACTTGGTACAGTCGGAGAGACCCAGTACTTC.

This clonotype was counted between two and nine times. The V gene is TRBV20-1, the J gene TRBJ2-7, with D possibly being TRBD1 (6 bases). Trimming cost V 2 bases and J 1 base, with 6 bases left between them. The germline gives CDR1 DFQATT, CDR2 SNEGSKA (reference sequence). This CDR3 region has 12 residues. This CDR3 reads CSARRGSYEQYF. CDR3 sequence (DNA): TGCAGTGCTAGAAGGGGGTCCTACGAGCAGTACTTC.

This clonotype was observed a handful of times. The gene calls are TRBV5-1 and TRBJ2-3; TRBD2 agrees at 10 bases. V was clipped by 0 bases and J by 2 bases; unmatched bases: 3. The CDR3 is 16 amino acids. The germline V gene has CDR1 SGHRS and CDR2 YFSETQ. The CDR3 DNA reads as TGCGCCAGCAGCTTGGCTACTAGCGGGAACACAGATACGCAGTATTTT. Its protein is CASSLATSGNTDTQYF.

The chain combines TRBV10-3 with TRBJ2-7; 8 bases are a match to TRBD1. CDR1 and CDR2 (germline): ENHRY, SYGVKD. Losses at the gene ends were 6 bases for V and 3 bases for J; bases not matched to a gene: 10. The CDR3 runs 15 residues. The CDR3 spells CAIRGSGQGGYEQYF. The CDR3 DNA is TGTGCCATCAGGGGCTCCGGACAGGGAGGCTACGAGCAGTACTTC.

The DNA of the CDR3 is TGTGCCAGCAGCAAGACTAGGGGCTACACCTTC. It yields the protein CASSKTRGYTF. The chain carries TRBV12-3 or TRBV12-4 and TRBJ1-2, with D unclear. The V end was cut by 6 bases, the J end by 8 bases, with 10 bases between. CDR3 size: 11 residues.

V and J are TRBV6-5 and TRBJ2-1; D is ambiguous. This CDR3 spans 15 amino acids. Trimming left V 2 bases short and J 6 bases short, with 14 bases between. Germline-derived CDR1 and CDR2 are MNHEY and SVGAGI. CDR3 DNA: TGTGCCAGCAGTTACATCTCGAATACCCTCAATGAGCAGTTCTTC. This sequence encodes CASSYISNTLNEQFF.

This CDR3 is CSAKLGSGNQPQHF. The CDR3 DNA reads TGCAGTGCTAAACTGGGGTCGGGCAATCAGCCCCAGCATTTT. The chain is built from TRBV20-1 and TRBJ1-5; D ambiguous. CDR1 and CDR2 from the germline V gene are DFQATT and SNEGSKA (reference sequence). V lost 4 bases and J lost 2, with 12 bases in between. The CDR3 is 14 amino acids.

The chain has TRBV12-3 or TRBV12-4 and TRBJ2-1; D not certain. The CDR3 length is 10 residues. V was pared by 2 bases and J by 12 bases, with 5 bases between. CDR3 sequence (DNA): TGTGCCAGCAGTTTAAAGGGGCAGTTCTTC. As protein: CASSLKGQFF.

This clonotype was detected only a few times. This sequence joins TRBV20-1 and TRBJ2-2; the D is unclear. This CDR3 region has 14 residues. Trimming stripped 0 bases from V and 9 bases from J, with 14 bases between. The germline CDR1 and CDR2 sequences are DFQATT and SNEGSKA (reference sequence). The CDR3 protein is CSARDRSASRELFF. The CDR3 DNA reads as TGCAGTGCTAGAGATCGGTCAGCCTCTAGGGAGCTGTTTTTT.

The chain recombines TRBV7-2 with TRBJ2-2; D remains unclear. V shed 1 base and J shed 3 bases, with 6 bases lying between them. Germline V gene data show CDR1 as SGHTA and CDR2 as FQGNSA. This CDR3 spans 14 amino acids. The CDR3 nucleotides are TGTGCCAGCAGCTTAGAGTCCCACACCGGGGAGCTGTTTTTT. Amino acid sequence: CASSLESHTGELFF.

This clonotype was seen a handful of times. J is TRBJ2-5 and V is TRBV20-1; TRBD2 is a possible D gene (6 bases). Germline V gene data show CDR1 as DFQATT and CDR2 as SNEGSKA (reference sequence). V was trimmed by 4 bases and J by 2 bases, leaving 14 bases between them. The CDR3 spans 14 residues. CDR3 amino acids: CSATPGEVQETQYF. CDR3 DNA sequence: TGCAGTGCTACCCCGGGAGAGGTTCAAGAGACCCAGTACTTC.

The V call is TRBV27, the J call TRBJ2-1, with TRBD2 matching 10 bases. CDR1 and CDR2 from the germline V gene are MNHEY and SMNVEV (reference sequence). The CDR3 contains 13 residues. Trimming took 6 bases from V and 5 from J; bases not matched to a gene: 1. CDR3 in amino acids: CASRTSGDNEQFF. The CDR3 nucleotides are TGTGCCAGCAGAACTAGCGGGGACAATGAGCAGTTCTTC.